The T cell receptor (beta chain) under discussion was sequenced for a study of T cells after yellow fever vaccination. Whole-study findings and limits: Subsequent to the booster, the majority of primary-vaccination clones reappeared (around 96% CD4, around 85% CD8).

This clonotype was counted a few times. Antigen specificity is unknown. The CDR3 sequence is 13 residues long. After removal of 3 bases from V and 15 bases from J, the junction contained 9 bases not matched to a gene. Per germline, CDR1 LNHDA and CDR2 SQIVND (reference sequence). MiXCR, applied by TCRdb to the 5' RACE reads, yields one record per CDR3 protein. This table has under 90,000 distinct CDR3 sequences, less than 8.5% appearing once. This TCR was sampled from a man between 18 and 29 years old who received the YFV17D yellow fever vaccine. The chain carries TRBV19 and TRBJ2-1; 9 bases are a match to TRBD1. Sequencing used CD8+ T cells sorted from PBMCs, obtained roughly 47 days after the first yellow fever vaccination. Here the CDR3 DNA reads TGTGCCAGTAGTATTGGCTCCGGGACAGGGTCGTTCTTC. As protein: CASSIGSGTGSFF.